This T cell receptor (beta chain) was recorded in a study of identical twins. General study results and limits: For cord blood, abundant beta clonotypes had fewer insertions, unlike memory repertoires, which showed none. Cross-sectional statistics underpinned the conclusions; the same donors were not followed.

With V trimmed by 0 bases and J by 3 bases, 4 bases remained unmatched. The CDR3 sequence is 15 residues long. Germline V CDR1 and CDR2: MGHRA, YSYEKL. Donors were all healthy Caucasians. A remark on this clonotype: The antigen is not known.

Carrying unique molecular identifiers, the cDNA also gained a universal primer site through template switching. TCRdb processed the 5' RACE reads anew with MiXCR; each CDR3 protein has one entry. The table includes roughly 250,000 distinct CDR3 sequences, approximately 6.8% detected once. These data also featured in a second study, about yellow fever vaccine responses in identical twins.

Sequenced input: CD8+ T cells sorted from blood. The rearrangement uses TRBV4-1 and TRBJ2-5, with 7 nucleotides matching TRBD2. The TCR sequence derives from a woman under 30 in good health. The CDR3 nucleotides are TGCGCCAGCAGCCAAGATAGGGCGGGAGAAGAGACCCAGTACTTC. It is translated as CASSQDRAGEETQYF.